Listed here are 32 T cell receptor beta chains from one sample, sequenced in a study of early T cells in non-severe SARS-CoV-2 infection. Using its own MiXCR run on the 5' RACE reads, TCRdb lists one record per CDR3 protein. Here the sample spans about 69,000 distinct CDR3 sequences, approximately 10% being singletons. Sequencing was performed on whole blood. The receptors derive from an adult who was a healthcare worker with PCR-confirmed SARS-CoV-2 infection or an uninfected control (not recorded which).

Concerning this clonotype: This may stem from a read error, because a much larger clone lies one nucleotide away. J is TRBJ2-3 and V is TRBV29-1, with 9 nucleotides matching TRBD1. The CDR3 is 14 amino acids. Germline-derived CDR1 and CDR2 are SQVTM and ANQGSEA. After removal of 6 bases from V and 5 bases from J, the junction contained 9 bases not matched to a gene. The CDR3 region has the DNA TGCAGCGTCGCCACAGGGGGCGGGAAAGATACGCAGTATTTT. Its translation: CSVATGGGKDTQYF.

The chain employs TRBV19 and TRBJ1-6, with D uncertain. Trimming took off 7 bases at V and 0 bases at J, with 16 bases between the two ends. CDR3 length: 17 amino acids. Germline-derived CDR1 and CDR2 are LNHDA and SQIVND (reference sequence). The chain's CDR3 is CASTLGPESSYNSPLHF. The CDR3 nucleotides are TGTGCCAGTACCCTCGGTCCCGAGAGCTCCTATAATTCACCCCTCCACTTT.

This chain connects TRBV5-6 to TRBJ2-7; D ambiguous. Trimming shortened V by 1 base and J by 3 bases, and 5 bases separated the two germline ends. Germline V gives CDR1 SGHDT, CDR2 YYEEEE. The CDR3 consists of 12 residues. The CDR3 sequence is CASSLNLYEQYF. The CDR3 DNA reads as TGTGCCAGCAGCTTGAACCTCTACGAGCAGTACTTC.

V is TRBV5-1 and J is TRBJ2-1; 10 bases are a match to TRBD1. Germline V lookup: CDR1 SGHRS, CDR2 YFSETQ. This CDR3 has 15 residues. Trimming at V came to 3 bases and at J to 16 bases, leaving 16 bases not matched to a gene. CDR3 protein: CASSSGTGASKPIFF. CDR3 coding DNA: TGCGCCAGCAGCTCAGGGACAGGGGCCTCTAAACCGATTTTCTTC.

This clonotype was detected a few times. V is TRBV15 and J is TRBJ2-7; no definite D call. Germline-derived CDR1 and CDR2 are LNHNV and YYDKDF (reference sequence). Trimming shortened V by 5 bases and J by 1 base, and 9 bases separated the two germline ends. This CDR3 has 13 residues. CDR3 nucleotides: TGTGCCACCAGCCCCCGGCCGTCCTACGAGCAGTACTTC. This encodes CATSPRPSYEQYF.

The chain uses TRBV4-1 and TRBJ1-6, with TRBD1 matching 8 bases. CDR3 length equals 17 residues. Germline CDR1 MGHRA, CDR2 YSYEKL. The J segment lost 3 bases and the V segment lost 4 bases, leaving 8 bases of the junction unmatched. Here the CDR3 reads CASSRTPDRDYNSPLHF. CDR3 sequence (DNA): TGCGCCAGCAGCCGTACCCCGGACAGGGACTATAATTCACCCCTCCACTTT.

At least ten counts were recorded for this clonotype. The chain employs TRBV5-8 and TRBJ1-1; D is unclear. CDR1 SGHTS and CDR2 YDEGEE come from the germline V gene. The CDR3 totals 15 residues. Deletions cut 1 base from V and 5 bases from J, with 15 bases between. The CDR3 sequence is CASSLTGLRGTEAFF. The DNA for the CDR3 is TGTGCCAGCAGCTTGACCGGTCTCCGGGGAACTGAAGCTTTCTTT.

This clonotype appeared many times. This chain connects TRBV20-1 to TRBJ1-4; perhaps TRBD1 as D (5 bases). V was cut by 6 bases and J by 0 bases, with 11 bases left in between. Germline V CDR1 and CDR2: DFQATT, SNEGSKA (reference sequence). This CDR3 has 14 residues. The CDR3 nucleotides read TGCAGTGCGGGATACAGGACAACTAATGAAAAACTGTTTTTT. Protein product: CSAGYRTTNEKLFF.

This rearrangement joins TRBV7-8 to TRBJ2-2; D gene unclear. This CDR3 spans 14 amino acids. Trimming removed 3 bases from V and 1 base from J, with 6 bases in between. Per the germline V gene, CDR1 is SGHVS and CDR2 is FQNEAQ. CDR3 loop: CASSFSENTGELFF. CDR3 DNA: TGTGCCAGCAGCTTTTCAGAGAACACCGGGGAGCTGTTTTTT.

There are many counts of this clonotype. CDR3 DNA: TGTGCCAGCAGTTCGGGAGCCGGGCATCAGCCCCAGCATTTT. Translation: CASSSGAGHQPQHF. This chain links TRBV6-5 with TRBJ1-5; D ambiguous. The germline V gene has CDR1 MNHEY and CDR2 SVGAGI. The CDR3 sequence is 14 residues long. With 4 bases removed from V and 5 bases from J, the gap between germline ends came to 12 bases.

As to this clonotype: Just one base apart from a much larger clone, this may be a read error. The V call is TRBV11-1, the J call TRBJ2-1; possibly TRBD2 for D (5 bases). CDR3 length: 13 residues. V was trimmed by 5 bases and J by 10 bases, leaving 15 bases between them. Germline assignment: CDR1 SGHAT and CDR2 FQDESV (reference sequence). CDR3 sequence: CASSPATNGEQFF. The CDR3 DNA reads as TGTGCCAGCAGCCCCGCGACTAACGGCGAGCAGTTCTTC.

This clonotype was seen a few times. J is TRBJ2-1 and V is TRBV5-1; a possible D gene is TRBD2 (6 bases). The CDR3 consists of 14 residues. Trimming took 4 bases from V and 7 from J, leaving 15 bases between them. Germline V gene lookup returns CDR1 SGHRS and CDR2 YFSETQ. Here the CDR3 reads CASSVVGLRNEQFF. CDR3 bases: TGCGCCAGCAGCGTAGTGGGACTTCGAAATGAGCAGTTCTTC.

This clonotype appeared a few times. CDR3 loop: CASSYRGYGYTF. The CDR3 region has the DNA TGTGCCAGCAGTTACAGGGGGTATGGCTACACCTTC. The rearrangement uses TRBV6-6 and TRBJ1-2, with D possibly being TRBD1 (6 bases). In germline, CDR1 is MNHNY, CDR2 SVGAGI (reference sequence). This CDR3 is built from 12 residues. V lost 2 bases and J lost 5, with 6 bases in between.

This sequence joins TRBV19 and TRBJ2-3; TRBD1 agrees at 7 bases. The germline V gene has CDR1 LNHDA and CDR2 SQIVND (reference sequence). The CDR3 loop spans 15 amino acids. V trimming: 5 bases; J trimming: 1 base; junction bases outside the gene matches: 6. Here the CDR3 DNA reads TGTGCCAGTAGTCCCCAGGGGGTCGGCACAGATACGCAGTATTTT. It yields the protein CASSPQGVGTDTQYF.

This clonotype was recorded a few times. V usage is TRBV29-1 and J usage is TRBJ1-1; D not certain. Germline-derived CDR1 and CDR2 are SQVTM and ANQGSEA. Between the trimmed V and J ends, which lost 7 bases and 3 bases, there was a span of 12 bases. This CDR3 is built from 12 residues. The CDR3 loop reads CSALGLDTEAFF. Written as DNA, the CDR3 is TGCAGCGCTTTGGGCCTGGACACTGAAGCTTTCTTT. Together with reference TRBV29-1 and TRBJ1-1, the CDR3 gives the full variable domain: SAVISQKPSRDICQRGTSLTIQCQVDSQVTMMFWYRQQPGQSLTLIATANQGSEATYESGFVIDKFPISRPNLTFSTLTVSNMSPEDSSIYLCSALGLDTEAFFGQGTRLTVV.

This clonotype occurred many times. The chain couples TRBV6-1 to TRBJ2-5; 7 bases are shared with TRBD1. The length of the CDR3 is 14 residues. Per germline, CDR1 MNHNS and CDR2 SASEGT. The junction had 9 bases not matched to a gene; V was cut back by 6 bases and J by 5 bases. CDR3 bases: TGTGCCAGCAGCTTGACAGGGTACGATGAGACCCAGTACTTC. Amino acid sequence: CASSLTGYDETQYF.

This clonotype has a count of ten or more. Germline and junction disagree at one end, which may indicate a read error. The rearrangement links TRBV4-1 to TRBJ1-6, with a possible D match to TRBD1 (5 bases). This CDR3 spans 14 amino acids. Germline lookup yields CDR1 MGHRA and CDR2 YSYEKL. DNA of the CDR3: TGCGCCAGCCGCCAGGGAATTTCGGATTCACCCCTCCACTTT. Protein sequence: CASRQGISDSPLHF.

This clonotype came up a few times. The V and J genes are TRBV29-1 and TRBJ1-2, with TRBD1 as a possible D gene (6 bases). V was pared by 6 bases and J by 1 base, with 9 bases between. Germline lookup yields CDR1 SQVTM and CDR2 ANQGSEA. CDR3 size: 12 residues. DNA for the CDR3: TGCAGCGTCTGGGACAATAACTATGGCTACACCTTC. It is translated as CSVWDNNYGYTF.

This chain joins TRBV12-3 or TRBV12-4 and TRBJ2-3; no clear D. This CDR3 region has 15 residues. V was trimmed by 1 base and J by 1 base, leaving 9 bases between them. The CDR3 DNA sequence: TGTGCCAGCAGTTTAGTGGATTTCGGCACAGATACGCAGTATTTT. Its protein is CASSLVDFGTDTQYF.

Details on this clonotype: A much larger clone is a single base away; this may be a read error. The chain carries TRBV12-3 or TRBV12-4 and TRBJ1-1; 9 bases align to TRBD1. V lost 6 bases to trimming and J lost 5 bases; unmatched junction nucleotides: 4. The CDR3 loop spans 13 amino acids. The CDR3 is CASRPGQGTEAFF. CDR3 nucleotide sequence: TGTGCCAGCAGACCGGGACAGGGTACTGAAGCTTTCTTT.

In its sample, this clonotype was seen many times. The rearrangement joins TRBV2 to TRBJ2-2, with D unclear. The CDR3 is 11 amino acids. The V gene lost 2 bases and the J gene lost 6 bases, with 1 base spanning the gap. Germline V CDR1 and CDR2: SNHLY, FYNNEI. Here the CDR3 DNA reads TGTGCCAGCAGTGAACCCGGGGAGCTGTTTTTT. It encodes CASSEPGELFF.

V gene TRBV5-6 combines with J gene TRBJ2-3, with D possibly TRBD1 on 6 matching bases. This CDR3 is built from 15 residues. Germline V gene data show CDR1 as SGHDT and CDR2 as YYEEEE. V gave up 4 bases and J gave up 0 bases, with 12 bases separating them. CDR3 sequence reads: CASSRDTLSTDTQYF. The CDR3 nucleotides read TGTGCCAGCAGCAGGGACACCCTTAGCACAGATACGCAGTATTTT.

The genes are TRBV7-6 and TRBJ2-2; TRBD1 is a possible D gene (6 bases). The CDR3 spans 16 residues. The germline CDR1 and CDR2 sequences are SGHVS and FNYEAQ. V was pared by 5 bases and J by 4 bases, with 17 bases between. The CDR3 DNA is TGTGCCAGCAGCGAGAGACAGGCCCGGGGCACCGGGGAGCTGTTTTTT. It specifies CASSERQARGTGELFF.

The chain employs TRBV7-8 and TRBJ2-7; D ambiguous. CDR1 SGHVS and CDR2 FQNEAQ come from the germline V gene. The CDR3 length is 12 residues. V was clipped by 6 bases and J by 2 bases, with 8 bases between them. Written as DNA, the CDR3 is TGTGCCAGCAGTAGGCAGCCCTACGAGCAGTACTTC. Translating gives CASSRQPYEQYF.

The chain links TRBV7-7 to TRBJ2-5, with D perhaps TRBD1 (5 bases). The V end lost 4 bases, the J end lost 7 bases, and 13 bases lay between the germline ends. Germline V CDR1 and CDR2: SSHAT, FNYEAQ (reference sequence). There are 13 residues in the CDR3. For the CDR3, the DNA is TGTGCCAGCAGCTCAACCAGGGAAGGGACCCAGTACTTC. Protein: CASSSTREGTQYF.

The chain uses TRBV12-3 or TRBV12-4 and TRBJ2-2; D is undetermined. The V and J ends lost 3 bases and 5 bases respectively, with 13 bases between them. The CDR3 has 15 amino acids. CDR3 region: CASSFSRRATGELFF. For the CDR3, the DNA is TGTGCCAGCAGTTTCTCGCGTAGGGCGACCGGGGAGCTGTTTTTT.

This clonotype was observed at least ten times. The CDR3 protein is CASSPDAGAGQPQHF. DNA for the CDR3: TGTGCCAGCAGTCCCGATGCCGGGGCCGGGCAGCCCCAGCATTTT. The chain combines TRBV27 with TRBJ1-5; perhaps TRBD1 as D (5 bases). Trimming pared 5 bases from V and 7 bases from J, leaving 18 bases between. CDR3 length: 15 amino acids. Germline assignment: CDR1 MNHEY and CDR2 SMNVEV (reference sequence).

In its sample, this clonotype was seen a few times. V usage is TRBV7-2 and J usage is TRBJ1-2; unclear D gene. Looked up from germline, CDR1 is SGHTA and CDR2 is FQGNSA. V was cut by 0 bases and J by 5 bases, with 4 bases left in between. The CDR3 is made up of 12 amino acids. The CDR3 bases are TGTGCCAGCAGCTTAGCACCTTATGGCTACACCTTC. Residues: CASSLAPYGYTF.

This clonotype was detected ten times or more. The rearrangement joins TRBV4-2 to TRBJ1-1, with D perhaps matching TRBD1 (5 bases). V lost 0 bases and J 3 bases, leaving 17 bases between the germline ends. The CDR3 covers 17 residues. Per the germline V gene, CDR1 is LGHNA and CDR2 is YNFKEQ. In nucleotides, the CDR3 is TGTGCCAGCAGCCAAGATGGAGGAGCAGGGTGGTACACTGAAGCTTTCTTT. Translating it yields CASSQDGGAGWYTEAFF.

At least ten counts were recorded for this clonotype. The chain has TRBV30 and TRBJ2-7, with 7 nucleotides matching TRBD1. J lost 3 bases, V lost 1 base, and 0 bases had no gene match. Germline loops: CDR1 GTSNPN, CDR2 SVGIG (reference sequence). This CDR3 is 12 amino acids long. This CDR3 reads CAWSAGGYEQYF. The CDR3 DNA is TGTGCCTGGAGTGCAGGGGGCTACGAGCAGTACTTC.

The chain recombines TRBV7-9 with TRBJ2-7; tentatively, D is TRBD1 or TRBD2 (5 bases each). CDR3 length: 12 amino acids. Germline V CDR1 and CDR2: SEHNR, FQNEAQ (reference sequence). Trimming removed 7 bases from V and 3 bases from J, with 10 bases in between. Here the CDR3 DNA reads TGTGCCAGCACCGGGGCGTACTACGAGCAGTACTTC. Translation: CASTGAYYEQYF.

The chain uses TRBV5-1 and TRBJ2-7; no firm D call. Germline V gives CDR1 SGHRS, CDR2 YFSETQ. This CDR3 contains 13 residues. Trimming pared 1 base from V and 1 base from J, leaving 6 bases between. As DNA, the CDR3 is TGCGCCAGCAGCTTGACACTGTCCTACGAGCAGTACTTC. Protein product: CASSLTLSYEQYF.